These T cell receptor beta chains were read from a single sample in a study of T cell changes during pregnancy in multiple sclerosis. TCRdb keeps only in-frame clones here, not all; method: immunoSEQ multiplex PCR. The table lists about 18,000 clones, roughly 84% of them singletons. This material consisted of CD8+ T cells from peripheral blood mononuclear cells, taken after pregnancy. All receptors come from a female donor with multiple sclerosis, enrolled in a pregnancy study. The CDR3 runs from the conserved cysteine through the conserved F or W. Fields, in order: CDR3 DNA, CDR3 protein, CDR3 length, clone size, D gene, V gene, J gene. The D gene is left open where the match is weak. A row's size may be missing; if present it is once, few, many or a size class.

CDR3 DNA: TGTGCCAGCAGCTTACGTCCGCTAGCGGGTGAGGAGACCCAGTACTTC
CDR3 protein: CASSLRPLAGEETQYF
CDR3 length: 16
clone size: -
D gene: TRBD2
V gene: TRBV7-3
J gene: TRBJ2-5

CDR3 DNA: TGCGCCAGCAGCCAAGAAGCGGGAGTGAACGAGCAGTACTTC
CDR3 protein: CASSQEAGVNEQYF
CDR3 length: 14
clone size: -
D gene: TRBD2
V gene: TRBV4-1
J gene: TRBJ2-7

CDR3 DNA: TGTGCCAGCAGATACAGGGAGGGAAGGTCACCCCTCCACTTT
CDR3 protein: CASRYREGRSPLHF
CDR3 length: 14
clone size: -
D gene: -
V gene: TRBV6-5
J gene: TRBJ1-6

CDR3 DNA: TGTGCCAGCAGCTGGCTAGGTTACAATGAGCAGTTCTTC
CDR3 protein: CASSWLGYNEQFF
CDR3 length: 13
clone size: medium-sized
D gene: -
V gene: TRBV5-6
J gene: TRBJ2-1

CDR3 DNA: TGCGCCAGCAGCCAACTGAGGACAGGGGTCAACAATGAGCAGTTCTTC
CDR3 protein: CASSQLRTGVNNEQFF
CDR3 length: 16
clone size: -
D gene: TRBD1
V gene: TRBV4-1
J gene: TRBJ2-1

CDR3 DNA: TGTGCCTGGCGGGTAACTGAAGCTTTCTTT
CDR3 protein: CAWRVTEAFF
CDR3 length: 10
clone size: few
D gene: -
V gene: TRBV30
J gene: TRBJ1-1

CDR3 DNA: TGTGCCCGCCGGGCGGGAGTCCCAAATGAGCAGTTCTTC
CDR3 protein: CARRAGVPNEQFF
CDR3 length: 13
clone size: -
D gene: TRBD2
V gene: TRBV6-4
J gene: TRBJ2-1

CDR3 DNA: TGTGCCAGCAGCTTGAGATGGGACAGCAAAGGGGACGAGCAGTACTTC
CDR3 protein: CASSLRWDSKGDEQYF
CDR3 length: 16
clone size: -
D gene: TRBD1
V gene: TRBV5-8
J gene: TRBJ2-7

CDR3 DNA: TGTGCCAGCAGCTTAGTCGAGGTCCGCGAGCAGTACTTC
CDR3 protein: CASSLVEVREQYF
CDR3 length: 13
clone size: -
D gene: -
V gene: TRBV7-8
J gene: TRBJ2-7

CDR3 DNA: TGCGCCAGCAGCCAAGATATGGACAGAATGAGCTCCTACAATGAGCAGTTCTTC
CDR3 protein: CASSQDMDRMSSYNEQFF
CDR3 length: 18
clone size: -
D gene: -
V gene: TRBV4-3
J gene: TRBJ2-1

CDR3 DNA: TGTGCCAGCAGTACCACAGGGAAGCCTTATAGCAATCAGCCCCAGCATTTT
CDR3 protein: CASSTTGKPYSNQPQHF
CDR3 length: 17
clone size: -
D gene: -
V gene: TRBV27
J gene: TRBJ1-5

CDR3 DNA: TGTGCCATCAGTGAGTCGTTTCAGGGCGGGACCCCCTACGAGCAGTACTTC
CDR3 protein: CAISESFQGGTPYEQYF
CDR3 length: 17
clone size: -
D gene: -
V gene: TRBV10-3
J gene: TRBJ2-7

CDR3 DNA: TGTGCCAGCTCACCGGGGGGGTACAATGAGCAGTTCTTC
CDR3 protein: CASSPGGYNEQFF
CDR3 length: 13
clone size: -
D gene: TRBD2
V gene: TRBV18
J gene: TRBJ2-1

CDR3 DNA: TGTGCCAGTAGTCGAATACAGGGAACGGATACGCAGTATTTT
CDR3 protein: CASSRIQGTDTQYF
CDR3 length: 14
clone size: few
D gene: -
V gene: TRBV19
J gene: TRBJ2-3

CDR3 DNA: TGTGCCAGCAGCGTAGGGGACAGCTCCTACAATGAGCAGTTCTTC
CDR3 protein: CASSVGDSSYNEQFF
CDR3 length: 15
clone size: once
D gene: TRBD1
V gene: TRBV9
J gene: TRBJ2-1

CDR3 DNA: TGTGCCAGCAGCTTAGGTCCCCAGAACAATGAGCAGTTCTTC
CDR3 protein: CASSLGPQNNEQFF
CDR3 length: 14
clone size: -
D gene: -
V gene: TRBV7-3
J gene: TRBJ2-1

CDR3 DNA: TGTGCCAGCAGTCTACAGACAGGGGTGGACACTGAAGCTTTCTTT
CDR3 protein: CASSLQTGVDTEAFF
CDR3 length: 15
clone size: few
D gene: TRBD1
V gene: TRBV27
J gene: TRBJ1-1

CDR3 DNA: TGTGCCAGCAGTTACCAGGGGGCGACAGATACGCAGTATTTT
CDR3 protein: CASSYQGATDTQYF
CDR3 length: 14
clone size: -
D gene: TRBD1
V gene: TRBV6-5
J gene: TRBJ2-3

CDR3 DNA: TGTGCCAGCAGCTTACGGCGGGGGGGCACAGATACGCAGTATTTT
CDR3 protein: CASSLRRGGTDTQYF
CDR3 length: 15
clone size: -
D gene: TRBD2
V gene: TRBV7-6
J gene: TRBJ2-3

CDR3 DNA: TGCAGCGTTGGGGGACAGGGGGCGATTACCTACGAGCAGTACTTC
CDR3 protein: CSVGGQGAITYEQYF
CDR3 length: 15
clone size: once
D gene: TRBD1
V gene: TRBV29-1
J gene: TRBJ2-7

CDR3 DNA: TGTGCCACCGAGGGGGGACAGACCAACACCGGGGAGCTGTTTTTT
CDR3 protein: CATEGGQTNTGELFF
CDR3 length: 15
clone size: -
D gene: -
V gene: TRBV6-1
J gene: TRBJ2-2

CDR3 DNA: TGTGCCAGCAGTCTTGCAAAGGGGGCGGGATACGAGCAGTACTTC
CDR3 protein: CASSLAKGAGYEQYF
CDR3 length: 15
clone size: many
D gene: -
V gene: TRBV27
J gene: TRBJ2-7

CDR3 DNA: TGCGCCAGCAGCCAAGGGACAGGGGGCGCAGATACGCAGTATTTT
CDR3 protein: CASSQGTGGADTQYF
CDR3 length: 15
clone size: medium-sized
D gene: TRBD1
V gene: TRBV4-3
J gene: TRBJ2-3

CDR3 DNA: TGTGCCAGCAGTTTATCTGCGGGGGGCAACGGCTACACCTTC
CDR3 protein: CASSLSAGGNGYTF
CDR3 length: 14
clone size: -
D gene: -
V gene: TRBV27
J gene: TRBJ1-2

CDR3 DNA: TGTGCCAGCAGTCTACAGGGGGCAGGGAACACTGAAGCTTTCTTT
CDR3 protein: CASSLQGAGNTEAFF
CDR3 length: 15
clone size: few
D gene: TRBD1
V gene: TRBV28
J gene: TRBJ1-1

CDR3 DNA: TGTGCCAGCAGTCTAGGGACAGCGCCCGGGGAGCTGTTTTTT
CDR3 protein: CASSLGTAPGELFF
CDR3 length: 14
clone size: few
D gene: TRBD1
V gene: TRBV27
J gene: TRBJ2-2

CDR3 DNA: TGTGCCAGCAGCCCGGGGTTGAACACCGGGGAGCTGTTTTTT
CDR3 protein: CASSPGLNTGELFF
CDR3 length: 14
clone size: few
D gene: -
V gene: TRBV7-3
J gene: TRBJ2-2

CDR3 DNA: TGCGCCAGCAGCCAAGATCTGGCAGAAGTTGGTGAGCAGTTCTTC
CDR3 protein: CASSQDLAEVGEQFF
CDR3 length: 15
clone size: -
D gene: -
V gene: TRBV4-3
J gene: TRBJ2-1

CDR3 DNA: TGTGCCAGCAGACCCGCAAACCAGGGGGCAAATTCACCCCTCCACTTT
CDR3 protein: CASRPANQGANSPLHF
CDR3 length: 16
clone size: -
D gene: TRBD1
V gene: TRBV7-9
J gene: TRBJ1-6

CDR3 DNA: TGTGCCACCAGCATTCGGGACAGGGACGGGCCCCAGCATTTT
CDR3 protein: CATSIRDRDGPQHF
CDR3 length: 14
clone size: -
D gene: TRBD1
V gene: TRBV15
J gene: TRBJ1-5

CDR3 DNA: TGTGCCAGCAGTATTCTGACAGGGGGTACGGGGACCGGGGAGCTGTTTTTT
CDR3 protein: CASSILTGGTGTGELFF
CDR3 length: 17
clone size: -
D gene: TRBD1
V gene: TRBV27
J gene: TRBJ2-2

CDR3 DNA: TGTGCCACAGGGGGTAGCAATCAGCCCCAGCATTTT
CDR3 protein: CATGGSNQPQHF
CDR3 length: 12
clone size: -
D gene: TRBD1
V gene: TRBV19
J gene: TRBJ1-5

CDR3 DNA: TGTGCCAGCAGTGCGACGAGACTGGGCAATCAGCCCCAGCATTTT
CDR3 protein: CASSATRLGNQPQHF
CDR3 length: 15
clone size: -
D gene: -
V gene: TRBV2
J gene: TRBJ1-5